This TCR beta chain appears in the sequencing data of a study of vaccination and CD4 T cells after COVID-19. Overall study results and limits: Convalescent patients displayed a median around 86% of reactive clones emerging only post-vaccination.

The sample holds a few counts of this clonotype. Its specificity is unknown. The Oncomine TCR Beta short-read assay was what sequenced the DNA obtained from cultured CD4+ T cells. TCRdb redid the calling of the PCR reads with MiXCR, one entry per CDR3 protein. The data contain 15,000 to 20,000 distinct CDR3 sequences, 26% of them singletons. CDR1 and CDR2 from the germline V gene are SQVTM and ANQGSEA. V gave up 6 bases and J gave up 3 bases; unmatched junction bases: 12. The CDR3 is 15 residues long. Stated treatment: roughly 11-day PBMC culture with coronavirus spike peptide pools or control peptides (ViraFEST assay).

Input material: cultured CD4+ T cells from blood. V and J are TRBV29-1 and TRBJ1-1, with 8 nucleotides matching TRBD1. The sequence derives from a human donor with COVID-19. The CDR3 here is CSVDPPTGVHTEAFF. Here the CDR3 DNA reads TGCAGCGTCGACCCACCGACAGGGGTTCACACTGAAGCTTTCTTT.